This T cell receptor (beta chain) was identified in a study of T cell repertoires in cytomegalovirus infection. As for the study in general: Newly reported HLA-C-restricted and thoroughly characterized HLA-B-restricted CMV epitopes were employed. Study results and caveats: CMV-specific TCR beta clonotypes restricted by HLA-C were the ones dominating the ex vivo response.

A word on this clonotype: As yet, its antigen is unknown.

TCRdb itself ran the reads through MiXCR, one entry per CDR3 protein. The profile shows some 310,000 distinct CDR3 sequences, about 25% of them singletons. CDR3 length equals 15 residues. CDR1 SGHVT and CDR2 SQSDAQ come from the germline V gene. Trimming took 4 bases from V and 3 from J, leaving 12 bases between them. The TCR originated in a human donor in good health (CMV status not recorded). Some clones in this sample may be carry-over from other donors' samples. The rearrangement links TRBV7-4 to TRBJ1-4; D is possibly TRBD1 (5 bases). Here the sequenced sample was cultured PBMCs, taken from culture after CMV antigen stimulation. CDR3 in DNA: TGTGCCAGCAGCTCACAGAGGGGTTCTAATGAAAAACTGTTTTTT. Protein sequence: CASSSQRGSNEKLFF.